The 3 T cell receptor beta chains reported below all come from one sample, sequenced in a study of cytomegalovirus exposure and HLA in healthy donors. The study ran its PCR with 60 Vbeta and 13 Jbeta primers. The method was immunoSEQ multiplex PCR; TCRdb's version includes in-frame clones alone and lacks a portion of them. This sample has some 190,000 clones; roughly 87% occur once, and the top ten carry around 0.99%. Sequencing was performed on PBMCs. These receptors were taken from a boy under 10 years old in good health and CMV-seronegative.

V is TRBV28 and J is TRBJ2-3; maybe TRBD2 (6 bases). CDR1 and CDR2 (germline): MDHEN, SYDVKM. This CDR3 comprises 17 residues. The V end was cut by 6 bases, the J end by 0 bases, with 19 bases between. The CDR3 nucleotides are TGTGCCAGCAGCCCCGGGAGCGGGCGGGTTAGCACAGATACGCAGTATTTT. Translated: CASSPGSGRVSTDTQYF.

This chain uses TRBV6-4 with TRBJ2-3; TRBD2 might be the D (5 bases). Per the germline V gene, CDR1 is MRHNA and CDR2 is SNTAGT. This CDR3 is 13 amino acids long. Trimming removed 4 bases from V and 2 bases from J, with 7 bases in between. The CDR3 coding sequence is TGTGCCAGCAGTGGCGGGCCCACAGATACGCAGTATTTT. Its protein product is CASSGGPTDTQYF.

The rearrangement uses TRBV2 and TRBJ2-5; tentative D call: TRBD2 (6 bases). Germline-derived CDR1 and CDR2 are SNHLY and FYNNEI. This CDR3 is 14 amino acids long. V dropped 8 bases and J dropped 5 bases, with 18 bases sitting between them. CDR3 protein: CASGRSASSETQYF. The DNA of the CDR3 is TGTGCCAGCGGGAGGTCGGCCTCGAGTGAGACCCAGTACTTC. The full variable domain, in which reference TRBV2 and TRBJ2-5 provide the parts outside the CDR3, is EPEVTQTPSHQVTQMGQEVILRCVPISNHLYFYWYRQILGQKVEFLVSFYNNEISEKSEIFDDQFSVERPDGSNFTLKIRSTKLEDSAMYFCASGRSASSETQYFGPGTRLLVL.